This passage covers 10 T cell receptor beta chains from one sample sequenced in a study of regulatory T cells in long-lasting Graves disease. Time point meaning: newly diagnosed GD, antithyroid drugs for less than 3 months. PBMCs were the source of the RNA used for TCR sequencing. The TCR beta library used iRepertoire HTBI primers with Arm-PCR amplification of CDR3. MiXCR, applied by TCRdb to the multiplex PCR reads, yields one record per CDR3 protein. The data show 550,000 or so distinct CDR3 sequences, around 11% seen once. These data are also associated with another study on T cells in Graves' hyperthyroidism and ophthalmopathy.

The starting material was peripheral blood mononuclear cells (PBMCs), obtained at new diagnosis, from a patient treated with antithyroid drugs. Receptor source: a woman aged 30 to 39 with Graves disease.

This clonotype came up many times. The chain carries TRBV3-1 and TRBJ1-2, with D uncertain. With 1 base removed from V and 7 bases from J, the gap between germline ends came to 16 bases. CDR1 is LGHDT, CDR2 YNNKEL, per germline (reference sequence). The CDR3 spans 15 residues. CDR3 in amino acids: CASSQGPLGRSGYTF. CDR3 nucleotide sequence: TGTGCCAGCAGCCAAGGGCCTCTTGGACGGAGTGGCTACACCTTC.

This clonotype has a count of ten or more. The genes are TRBV28 and TRBJ1-5, with D unclear. The germline V and J ends were trimmed by 1 base and 0 bases, with 10 bases remaining between them. This CDR3 comprises 16 residues. From germline, CDR1 is MDHEN and CDR2 SYDVKM. DNA of the CDR3: TGTGCCAGCAGTTTATTCGCGGATTATAGCAATCAGCCCCAGCATTTT. This codes for CASSLFADYSNQPQHF.

This clonotype showed up many times. The V call is TRBV6-5, the J call TRBJ1-4, with 9 bases lining up with TRBD1. The CDR3 runs to 14 residues. In germline, CDR1 is MNHEY, CDR2 SVGAGI. Unmatched junction bases numbered 3, after V lost 0 bases and J lost 10 bases. CDR3 in amino acids: CASSYSKDRGKLFF. For the CDR3, the DNA is TGTGCCAGCAGTTACTCGAAGGACAGGGGAAAACTGTTTTTT.

The J gene is TRBJ2-2, the V gene TRBV7-9; D might be TRBD1 (6 bases). Deletions cut 4 bases from V and 5 bases from J, with 8 bases between. This CDR3 is 13 amino acids long. Germline V gene lookup returns CDR1 SEHNR and CDR2 FQNEAQ (reference sequence). CDR3 protein: CASSSQGTGELFF. The CDR3 nucleotides are TGTGCCAGCAGCTCCCAGGGGACCGGGGAGCTGTTTTTT. The full variable domain, completed using reference TRBV7-9 and TRBJ2-2, is DTGVSQNPRHKITKRGQNVTFRCDPISEHNRLYWYRQTLGQGPEFLTYFQNEAQLEKSRLLSDRFSAERPKGSFSTLEIQRTEQGDSAMYLCASSSQGTGELFFGEGSRLTVL.

This clonotype came up many times. The chain combines TRBV20-1 with TRBJ2-5, with 7 bases matching TRBD2. The germline CDR1 and CDR2 sequences are DFQATT and SNEGSKA (reference sequence). The CDR3 covers 15 residues. The J segment lost 9 bases and the V segment lost 3 bases, leaving 16 bases of the junction unmatched. CDR3 amino acids: CSARSRTGGRGAQYF. Written as DNA, the CDR3 is TGCAGTGCTAGGAGTAGGACGGGAGGCCGCGGGGCCCAGTACTTC.

This clonotype was observed at least ten times. The chain carries TRBV7-8 and TRBJ2-1; TRBD2 matches at 7 bases. The CDR3 runs 19 residues. Germline CDR1 reads SGHVS; CDR2 reads FQNEAQ. Trimming cost V 5 bases and J 2 bases; bases outside gene matches: 18. In DNA, the CDR3 is TGTGCCAGCAGCACGACGAAGGGGAGCGGGATAGGAACCTACAATGAGCAGTTCTTC. Its translation is CASSTTKGSGIGTYNEQFF.

This clonotype appeared many times. The rearrangement uses TRBV6-5 and TRBJ2-5; D not resolved. Germline V gene data show CDR1 as MNHEY and CDR2 as SVGAGI. The germline V and J ends were trimmed by 2 bases and 5 bases, with 9 bases remaining between them. The CDR3 loop spans 13 amino acids. The CDR3 loop reads CASSYGALETQYF. The DNA of the CDR3 is TGTGCCAGCAGTTACGGCGCGTTGGAGACCCAGTACTTC.

Note on this clonotype: A junction boundary mismatches the germline segment, possibly from a read error. The chain combines TRBV19 with TRBJ2-7; TRBD1 matches 7 bases. The germline CDR1 and CDR2 sequences are LNHDA and SQIVND (reference sequence). CDR3 size: 14 residues. CDR3: CASSIWTGSHEQYF. DNA of the CDR3: TGTGCCAGTAGTATATGGACAGGCTCCCACGAGCAGTACTTC.

This sequence joins TRBV4-1 and TRBJ1-5; D call uncertain. The V end was cut by 1 base, the J end by 5 bases, with 15 bases between. The CDR3 covers 16 residues. The germline V gene has CDR1 MGHRA and CDR2 YSYEKL. This CDR3 reads CASSQVLAGKDQPQHF. CDR3 nucleotide sequence: TGCGCCAGCAGCCAAGTCCTGGCTGGGAAGGATCAGCCCCAGCATTTT.

This clonotype came up many times. The V gene is TRBV5-5, the J gene TRBJ2-4; TRBD1 might be the D (5 bases). Trimming removed 0 bases at V and 0 bases at J, with 10 bases between. The germline V gene encodes CDR1 SGHKS and CDR2 YYEKEE (reference sequence). CDR3 size: 16 residues. This chain's CDR3 is CASSLGQKLAKNIQYF. DNA for the CDR3: TGTGCCAGCAGCTTGGGACAGAAGTTAGCCAAAAACATTCAGTACTTC.